Following are 23 T cell receptor beta chains from one sample sequenced in a study of blood T cell repertoires in COVID-19. Using immunoSEQ multiplex PCR, the repertoire was profiled, and TCRdb retains in-frame clones only, with some absent. The sample lists 140,000 or so clones, 70% to 85% occurring once. The sample taken for sequencing was PBMCs or T cells enriched from blood (not recorded which). The receptor source for this set is a woman aged 18-29 years who had been exposed to COVID-19.

The chain has TRBV28 and TRBJ2-1, with a possible D match to TRBD2 (5 bases). CDR3 length equals 12 residues. Germline values: CDR1 MDHEN, CDR2 SYDVKM. V was pared by 8 bases and J by 10 bases, with 15 bases between. The CDR3 spells CASGEGPREQFF. CDR3 sequence (DNA): TGTGCCAGCGGAGAGGGTCCACGAGAGCAGTTCTTC. Based on the CDR3 plus reference TRBV28 and TRBJ2-1, the full variable domain is DVKVTQSSRYLVKRTGEKVFLECVQDMDHENMFWYRQDPGLGLRLIYFSYDVKMKEKGDIPEGYSVSREKKERFSLILESASTNQTSMYLCASGEGPREQFFGPGTRLTVL.

This clone was seen more than once but under ten times. The CDR3 spells CASSYDGSLNTEAFF. CDR3 nucleotides: TGTGCCAGCAGTTACGATGGGAGCCTGAACACTGAAGCTTTCTTT. The chain employs TRBV6-5 and TRBJ1-1; D ambiguous. This CDR3 contains 15 residues. Trimming cost V 2 bases and J 0 bases, with 10 bases left between them. From germline, CDR1 is MNHEY and CDR2 SVGAGI.

The rearrangement links TRBV28 to TRBJ2-7; 7 bases fit TRBD2. After removal of 5 bases from V and 5 bases from J, the junction contained 12 bases not matched to a gene. From germline, CDR1 is MDHEN and CDR2 SYDVKM. CDR3 length: 15 amino acids. Here the CDR3 DNA reads TGTGCCAGCAGTCCCGGGGAGGGAGCTTTCCACGAGCAGTACTTC. It codes for CASSPGEGAFHEQYF. Drawing the rest from reference TRBV28 and TRBJ2-7, the complete variable domain is DVKVTQSSRYLVKRTGEKVFLECVQDMDHENMFWYRQDPGLGLRLIYFSYDVKMKEKGDIPEGYSVSREKKERFSLILESASTNQTSMYLCASSPGEGAFHEQYFGPGTRLTVT.

The J gene is TRBJ2-7, the V gene TRBV18; D ambiguous. Germline V lookup: CDR1 KGHSH, CDR2 LQKENI. The CDR3 runs to 13 residues. The V and J ends lost 4 bases and 4 bases respectively, with 11 bases between them. The CDR3, as DNA: TGTGCCAGCTCACGTCTAGAGGTTTACGAGCAGTACTTC. This encodes CASSRLEVYEQYF.

The rearrangement uses TRBV11-2 and TRBJ2-5; maybe TRBD2 (7 bases). The CDR3 has 15 amino acids. V lost 4 bases and J 4 bases, leaving 16 bases between the germline ends. CDR1 SGHAT and CDR2 FQNNGV come from the germline V gene. The DNA for the CDR3 is TGTGCCAGCAGCTCGAGGGCGGGGGCGCGAGAGACCCAGTACTTC. This codes for CASSSRAGARETQYF.

The chain joins TRBV15 to TRBJ1-5; a weak D match, TRBD1 (5 bases). V was clipped by 0 bases and J by 5 bases, with 8 bases between them. The V gene's germline CDR1 is LNHNV and CDR2 YYDKDF (reference sequence). The CDR3 covers 14 residues. The CDR3 sequence is CATSREGRDQPQHF. In DNA form, the CDR3 reads TGTGCCACCAGCAGAGAGGGCAGGGATCAGCCCCAGCATTTT.

Note on this clone: Other DNA variants within this sample encode the same CDR3. As DNA, the CDR3 is TGCGCCAGCAGCTTAACAGGGGATTATGGCTACACCTTC. Its translation: CASSLTGDYGYTF. The chain links TRBV5-1 to TRBJ1-2, with 7 nucleotides matching TRBD1. Germline loops: CDR1 SGHRS, CDR2 YFSETQ. Trimming removed 2 bases from V and 5 bases from J; junction bases left unmatched: 3. This CDR3 spans 13 amino acids.

The CDR3 bases are TGTGCCAGCAGCTTGGGAGGGACTAGCGGGAAAGTCGGGGAGCTGTTTTTT. This translates into CASSLGGTSGKVGELFF. The V and J genes are TRBV5-8 and TRBJ2-2; 13 positions match TRBD2. The CDR3 is 17 residues long. Per the germline V gene, CDR1 is SGHTS and CDR2 is YDEGEE. The V and J ends lost 0 bases and 7 bases, in that order; junction bases with no gene match: 6.

The CDR3 loop reads CASSYGPQGSIYEQYF. DNA of the CDR3: TGTGCCAGCAGTTACGGTCCACAGGGTTCCATCTACGAGCAGTACTTC. V is TRBV6-2 or TRBV6-3 and J is TRBJ2-7; D is perhaps TRBD1 (6 bases). V shed 2 bases and J shed 3 bases, with 17 bases lying between them. The CDR3 has 16 amino acids. Per the germline V gene, CDR1 is MNHEY and CDR2 is SVGEGT.

This chain connects TRBV27 to TRBJ2-7, with D possibly matching TRBD1 (6 bases). With 5 bases removed from V and 5 bases from J, the gap between germline ends came to 10 bases. The CDR3 is 12 residues long. Germline V gene sequence: CDR1 MNHEY, CDR2 SMNVEV (reference sequence). The CDR3 reads CASSPTGNEQYF. CDR3 DNA sequence: TGTGCCAGCAGTCCCACAGGGAACGAGCAGTACTTC.

This chain connects TRBV28 to TRBJ1-5, with 8 nucleotides matching TRBD1. The CDR3 has 16 residues. CDR1 MDHEN and CDR2 SYDVKM come from the germline V gene. V shed 1 base, J shed 9 bases, and the junction held 11 bases outside the gene matches. CDR3 in amino acids: CASSLSDREVPGPQHF. The CDR3 coding sequence is TGTGCCAGCAGTTTATCGGACAGGGAGGTACCGGGGCCCCAGCATTTT.

The V and J genes are TRBV4-3 and TRBJ2-2, with D perhaps TRBD1 (6 bases). V was cut by 1 base and J by 7 bases, with 19 bases left in between. The germline V gene has CDR1 LGHNA and CDR2 YSLEER. The CDR3 has 17 amino acids. The CDR3 bases are TGCGCCAGCAGCCAAGTGGGTCGGACAGCTCAGGACGGGGAGCTGTTTTTT. It is translated as CASSQVGRTAQDGELFF.

This rearrangement joins TRBV10-1 to TRBJ2-4; D remains ambiguous. Trimming stripped 3 bases from V and 8 bases from J, with 8 bases between. Germline assignment: CDR1 WNHNN and CDR2 SYGVQD (reference sequence). The length of the CDR3 is 12 residues. This CDR3 is CASSELPDIQYF. The CDR3 nucleotides read TGCGCCAGCAGTGAACTTCCGGACATTCAGTACTTC.

This clone was recorded a few times. V usage is TRBV4-1 and J usage is TRBJ1-3; the D is unclear. This CDR3 contains 14 residues. Germline V gene lookup returns CDR1 MGHRA and CDR2 YSYEKL. V gave up 1 base and J gave up 1 base, with 5 bases separating them. The CDR3 loop is CASSQVLSGNTIYF. The DNA for the CDR3 is TGCGCCAGCAGCCAAGTCCTGTCTGGAAACACCATATATTTT.

The genes are TRBV6-1 and TRBJ2-1; 11 bases fit TRBD2. The V gene's germline CDR1 is MNHNS and CDR2 SASEGT. The CDR3 runs 14 residues. Trimming at V came to 3 bases and at J to 6 bases, leaving 1 base not matched to a gene. The CDR3 DNA reads as TGTGCCAGCAGTGATAGCGGGAGGGCCAATGAGCAGTTCTTC. This gives the protein CASSDSGRANEQFF.

The chain couples TRBV28 to TRBJ2-7; D might be TRBD1 (5 bases). This CDR3 contains 15 residues. Between the trimmed V and J ends, which lost 2 bases and 3 bases, there was a span of 14 bases. Germline values: CDR1 MDHEN, CDR2 SYDVKM. The CDR3 DNA sequence: TGTGCCAGCAGTTTACAACCAAGGGGCCGCTACGAGCAGTACTTC. This encodes CASSLQPRGRYEQYF.

This clone occurred once. The chain joins TRBV13 to TRBJ1-3, with a tentative D call TRBD1 (5 bases). V shed 0 bases and J shed 6 bases, with 9 bases lying between them. Germline CDR1 reads PRHDT; CDR2 reads FYEKMQ (reference sequence). CDR3 size: 14 residues. CDR3 DNA: TGTGCCAGCAGCTTAGGAGGGGCGGAAAACACCATATATTTT. Protein: CASSLGGAENTIYF.

The rearrangement links TRBV29-1 to TRBJ1-5, with no clear D. The CDR3 is made up of 13 amino acids. The V and J ends lost 4 bases and 9 bases respectively, with 16 bases between them. Germline values: CDR1 SQVTM, CDR2 ANQGSEA. CDR3 in amino acids: CSVVLGERGPQHF. As DNA, the CDR3 is TGCAGCGTTGTTCTTGGGGAGAGAGGGCCCCAGCATTTT.

The chain joins TRBV9 to TRBJ2-2; 7 bases fit TRBD2. CDR3 length: 17 amino acids. After removal of 0 bases from V and 4 bases from J, the junction contained 9 bases not matched to a gene. Per the germline V gene, CDR1 is SGDLS and CDR2 is YYNGEE. The chain's CDR3 is CASSVAGNSGSTGELFF. Here the CDR3 DNA reads TGTGCCAGCAGCGTAGCTGGGAATAGCGGGTCCACCGGGGAGCTGTTTTTT.

This clone was recorded only once. The chain carries TRBV27 and TRBJ2-7; TRBD1 matches 7 bases. Trimming took 6 bases from V and 11 from J; bases not matched to a gene: 13. CDR1 is MNHEY and CDR2 is SMNVEV in the germline V gene (reference sequence). The CDR3 totals 13 residues. The CDR3 here is CASRKGPGTEEYF. In DNA form, the CDR3 reads TGTGCCAGCAGGAAAGGCCCCGGGACAGAGGAGTACTTC.

This chain connects TRBV28 to TRBJ1-5; 10 bases are shared with TRBD1. Germline CDR1 MDHEN, CDR2 SYDVKM. The CDR3 covers 21 residues. V was pared by 2 bases and J by 2 bases, with 18 bases of the junction left unmatched. DNA of the CDR3: TGTGCCAGCAGTTTAGGGGCCGGTTGGGGACAGGGGATGATGGGCAATCAGCCCCAGCATTTT. Its translation: CASSLGAGWGQGMMGNQPQHF. Complete variable domain (other parts from reference TRBV28 and TRBJ1-5): DVKVTQSSRYLVKRTGEKVFLECVQDMDHENMFWYRQDPGLGLRLIYFSYDVKMKEKGDIPEGYSVSREKKERFSLILESASTNQTSMYLCASSLGAGWGQGMMGNQPQHFGDGTRLSIL.

This rearrangement joins TRBV7-9 to TRBJ2-1, with TRBD1 identical over 9 bases. This CDR3 is 15 amino acids long. CDR1 and CDR2 from the germline V gene are SEHNR and FQNEAQ (reference sequence). J was trimmed by 7 bases and V by 5 bases; bases with no gene match: 9. The CDR3 coding sequence is TGTGCCAGCAGCGGGACCGGGACAGGGAGGAATGAGCAGTTCTTC. It is translated as CASSGTGTGRNEQFF.

The gene calls are TRBV18 and TRBJ2-7; D is possibly TRBD2 (6 bases). The V gene's germline CDR1 is KGHSH and CDR2 LQKENI. The CDR3 is made up of 15 amino acids. Trimming took off 2 bases at V and 3 bases at J, with 14 bases between the two ends. The CDR3 DNA is TGTGCCAGCTCACCATCGCGGGATAGAGTCTACGAGCAGTACTTC. It is translated as CASSPSRDRVYEQYF.